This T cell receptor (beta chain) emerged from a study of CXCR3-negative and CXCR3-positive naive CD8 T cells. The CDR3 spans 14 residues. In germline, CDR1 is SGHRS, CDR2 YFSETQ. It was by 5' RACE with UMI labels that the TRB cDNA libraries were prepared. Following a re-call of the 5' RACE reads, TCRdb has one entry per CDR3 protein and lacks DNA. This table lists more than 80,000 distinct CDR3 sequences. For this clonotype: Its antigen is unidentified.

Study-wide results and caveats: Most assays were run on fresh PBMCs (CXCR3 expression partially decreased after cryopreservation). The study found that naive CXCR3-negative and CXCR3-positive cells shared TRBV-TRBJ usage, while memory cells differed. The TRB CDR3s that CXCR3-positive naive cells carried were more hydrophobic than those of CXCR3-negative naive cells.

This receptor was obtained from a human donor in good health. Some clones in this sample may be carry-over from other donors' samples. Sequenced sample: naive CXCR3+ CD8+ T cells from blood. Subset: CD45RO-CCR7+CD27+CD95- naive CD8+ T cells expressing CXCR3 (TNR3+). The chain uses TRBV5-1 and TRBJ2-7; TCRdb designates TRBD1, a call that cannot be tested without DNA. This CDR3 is CASSPGVGRDEQYF. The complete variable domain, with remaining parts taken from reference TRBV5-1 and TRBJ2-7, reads KAGVTQTPRYLIKTRGQQVTLSCSPISGHRSVSWYQQTPGQGLQFLFEYFSETQRNKGNFPGRFSGRQFSNSRSEMNVSTLELGDSALYLCASSPGVGRDEQYFGPGTRLTVT.